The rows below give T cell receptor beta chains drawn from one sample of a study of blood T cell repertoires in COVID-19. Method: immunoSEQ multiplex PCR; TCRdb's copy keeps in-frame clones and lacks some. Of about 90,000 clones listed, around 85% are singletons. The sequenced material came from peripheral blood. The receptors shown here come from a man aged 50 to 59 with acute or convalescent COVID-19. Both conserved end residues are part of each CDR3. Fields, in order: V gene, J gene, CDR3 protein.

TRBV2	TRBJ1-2	CASSEEGYGYTF
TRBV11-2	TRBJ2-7	CASSFIADSSYEQYF
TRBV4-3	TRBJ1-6	CASSQDPGSSYNSPLHF
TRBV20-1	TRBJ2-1	CSASQTSGYNEQFF
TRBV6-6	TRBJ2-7	CASSYSNGQGGEQYF
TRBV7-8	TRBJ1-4	CASSRLQGQLDEKLFF
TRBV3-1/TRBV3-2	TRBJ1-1	CASSQTGREEAFF
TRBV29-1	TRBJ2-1	CSVGGAEQFF
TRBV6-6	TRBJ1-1	CASSTGLNTEAFF
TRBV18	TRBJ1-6	CASSPPGQHPNSPLHF